This TCR beta chain was captured in a study of technical replicates of blood from a handful of donors (TCRdb year 2017). Remarks on this clone: Its antigen specificity is not known. Nothing much larger sits one base from this clone, and base qualities are not available.

The CDR3 runs 16 residues from the cysteine to the phenylalanine. Solely the CDR3 DNA is kept, with 48 bases framed from the first base. CDR1 MNHNS and CDR2 SASEGT are derived from the germline V gene. V is trimmed back by 6 bases and J by 8 bases, and the junction contains 12 bases that no gene match accounts for. Library creation used the immunoSEQ multiplex PCR assay. The table was pulled from immuneACCESS by TCRdb, which kept in-frame rearrangements only. Such tables lose some clones; where checked, under half of the loss comes from unresolved V genes, and the rest has no known cause. Across this sample there are about 74,000 clones, with 95% seen only once. The ten largest clonotypes hold 0.2% to 0.3% of the sample.

This chain is built from TRBV6-1 and TRBJ2-2, and TRBD1 matches 10 of the central bases. The sequencing sample was made of T cells isolated from PBMCs. This clonotype was obtained from a human donor in good health. Here the CDR3 is given as CASSESGTGVLGELFF. The DNA sequence follows: TGTGCCAGCAGCGAATCCGGGACAGGGGTTCTTGGGGAGCTGTTTTTT.